Listed below are T cell receptor beta chains from one sample, sequenced in a study of T cells in Graves' hyperthyroidism and ophthalmopathy. TCRdb processed the multiplex PCR reads anew with MiXCR; each CDR3 protein has one entry. The table lists about 590,000 distinct CDR3 sequences, approximately 14% of them singletons. Source material: blood. The receptors stem from a young woman with Graves' hyperthyroidism. CDR3s include the opening cysteine and the closing phenylalanine or tryptophan. A D gene is named only where the DNA matches it firmly. Size is stated for part of the rows, as once, few or many counts, or as a class when the clone is expanded.

CDR3 length: 16
clone size: many
D gene: TRBD2
V gene: TRBV7-9
J gene: TRBJ2-7
CDR3 protein: CASSSKLAGGRDEQYF
CDR3 DNA: TGTGCCAGCAGCTCAAAACTAGCGGGAGGGCGGGACGAGCAGTACTTC

CDR3 length: 16
clone size: many
D gene: -
V gene: TRBV27
J gene: TRBJ2-2
CDR3 protein: CASSLSRGENTGELFF
CDR3 DNA: TGTGCCAGCAGTTTATCACGAGGGGAGAACACCGGGGAGCTGTTTTTT

CDR3 length: 17
clone size: -
D gene: TRBD1
V gene: TRBV27
J gene: TRBJ1-5
CDR3 protein: CASSSGTGGAVNQPQHF
CDR3 DNA: TGTGCCAGCAGTTCCGGGACAGGGGGCGCGGTCAATCAGCCCCAGCATTTT

CDR3 length: 15
clone size: few
D gene: TRBD1
V gene: TRBV6-1
J gene: TRBJ1-2
CDR3 protein: CASSNHGTGENGYTF
CDR3 DNA: TGTGCCAGCAGTAATCACGGGACAGGGGAAAATGGCTACACCTTC

CDR3 length: 14
clone size: many
D gene: TRBD1
V gene: TRBV15
J gene: TRBJ1-2
CDR3 protein: CATSGRDRVNGYTF
CDR3 DNA: TGTGCCACCAGCGGCCGGGACAGGGTTAATGGCTACACCTTC

CDR3 length: 15
clone size: many
D gene: TRBD1
V gene: TRBV5-1
J gene: TRBJ1-1
CDR3 protein: CASTLTGEIGTEAFF
CDR3 DNA: TGCGCCAGCACCCTAACAGGGGAGATAGGGACTGAAGCTTTCTTT

CDR3 length: 15
clone size: -
D gene: TRBD2
V gene: TRBV5-1
J gene: TRBJ2-1
CDR3 protein: CASSMRLAGVNEQFF
CDR3 DNA: TGCGCCAGCAGCATGCGACTAGCGGGAGTCAATGAGCAGTTCTTC

CDR3 length: 14
clone size: -
D gene: -
V gene: TRBV10-2
J gene: TRBJ1-5
CDR3 protein: CASRRQERDQPQHF
CDR3 DNA: TGCGCCAGCAGACGCCAGGAGCGAGATCAGCCCCAGCATTTT

CDR3 length: 17
clone size: many
D gene: TRBD2
V gene: TRBV10-1
J gene: TRBJ2-1
CDR3 protein: CASSETPAGGTYNEQFF
CDR3 DNA: TGCGCCAGCAGTGAAACTCCTGCGGGGGGGACCTACAATGAGCAGTTCTTC

CDR3 length: 18
clone size: -
D gene: TRBD2
V gene: TRBV11-2
J gene: TRBJ2-7
CDR3 protein: CASSPLDMVLAGAYEQYF
CDR3 DNA: TGTGCCAGCTCACCCCTAGACATGGTCCTAGCGGGAGCCTACGAGCAGTACTTC

CDR3 length: 12
clone size: -
D gene: TRBD1
V gene: TRBV27
J gene: TRBJ1-4
CDR3 protein: CASGDRGWKLFF
CDR3 DNA: TGTGCCAGCGGGGACAGGGGTTGGAAACTGTTTTTT

CDR3 length: 16
clone size: many
D gene: TRBD2
V gene: TRBV7-9
J gene: TRBJ2-7
CDR3 protein: CASSLDRGLGSYEQYF
CDR3 DNA: TGTGCCAGCAGCTTAGACCGGGGACTAGGGTCCTACGAGCAGTACTTC

CDR3 length: 14
clone size: many
D gene: -
V gene: TRBV12-3/TRBV12-4
J gene: TRBJ2-3
CDR3 protein: CASSLMEGHVTQYF
CDR3 DNA: TGTGCCAGCAGTTTAATGGAGGGCCACGTTACGCAGTATTTT

CDR3 length: 16
clone size: -
D gene: TRBD1
V gene: TRBV4-1
J gene: TRBJ1-1
CDR3 protein: CASSQDPGQGGPEAFF
CDR3 DNA: TGCGCCAGCAGCCAAGATCCGGGACAGGGGGGCCCTGAAGCTTTCTTT

CDR3 length: 13
clone size: few
D gene: -
V gene: TRBV27
J gene: TRBJ1-6
CDR3 protein: CASSLSPQSPLHF
CDR3 DNA: TGTGCCAGCAGTTTATCTCCCCAGTCACCCCTCCACTTT

CDR3 length: 16
clone size: -
D gene: -
V gene: TRBV19
J gene: TRBJ2-2
CDR3 protein: CASSITFAQRSGELFF
CDR3 DNA: TGTGCCAGTAGTATAACATTCGCCCAAAGGTCCGGGGAGCTGTTTTTT

CDR3 length: 14
clone size: -
D gene: -
V gene: TRBV6-1
J gene: TRBJ2-7
CDR3 protein: CAGRKTGEAYEQYF
CDR3 DNA: TGTGCCGGCAGGAAGACTGGGGAAGCCTACGAGCAGTACTTC

CDR3 length: 16
clone size: many
D gene: TRBD2
V gene: TRBV11-1
J gene: TRBJ2-3
CDR3 protein: CASRRTSGSGTDTQYF
CDR3 DNA: TGTGCCAGCAGAAGGACTAGCGGGAGTGGCACAGATACGCAGTATTTT

CDR3 length: 15
clone size: many
D gene: TRBD2
V gene: TRBV27
J gene: TRBJ2-7
CDR3 protein: CASSLGAGEPHEQYF
CDR3 DNA: TGTGCCAGCAGTTTAGGAGCGGGAGAGCCCCACGAGCAGTACTTC

CDR3 length: 16
clone size: many
D gene: TRBD2
V gene: TRBV4-2
J gene: TRBJ2-3
CDR3 protein: CASSLSAGGLTDTQYF
CDR3 DNA: TGTGCCAGCAGCCTATCAGCGGGGGGACTCACAGATACGCAGTATTTT

CDR3 length: 15
clone size: -
D gene: -
V gene: TRBV7-9
J gene: TRBJ1-1
CDR3 protein: CASSLARRGYTEAFF
CDR3 DNA: TGTGCCAGCAGCTTAGCTAGGCGGGGTTACACTGAAGCTTTCTTT

CDR3 length: 16
clone size: -
D gene: -
V gene: TRBV2
J gene: TRBJ2-7
CDR3 protein: CASSVMPGLTPYEQYF
CDR3 DNA: TGTGCCAGCAGTGTTATGCCGGGACTCACACCTTACGAGCAGTACTTC

CDR3 length: 17
clone size: few
D gene: TRBD2
V gene: TRBV4-2
J gene: TRBJ2-1
CDR3 protein: CASSQDGTSGNYNEQFF
CDR3 DNA: TGTGCCAGCAGCCAAGATGGGACTAGCGGAAACTACAATGAGCAGTTCTTC

CDR3 length: 14
clone size: many
D gene: -
V gene: TRBV11-3
J gene: TRBJ2-3
CDR3 protein: CASSLGRGTDTQYF
CDR3 DNA: TGTGCCAGCAGCTTAGGTCGCGGAACAGATACGCAGTATTTT

CDR3 length: 12
clone size: once
D gene: TRBD2
V gene: TRBV30
J gene: TRBJ2-1
CDR3 protein: CAWTSGYNEQFF
CDR3 DNA: TGTGCCTGGACTAGCGGTTACAATGAGCAGTTCTTC

CDR3 length: 14
clone size: -
D gene: -
V gene: TRBV7-7
J gene: TRBJ2-1
CDR3 protein: CASSLSGNRNEQFF
CDR3 DNA: TGTGCCAGCAGCTTAAGCGGTAACCGCAATGAGCAGTTCTTC

CDR3 length: 14
clone size: many
D gene: -
V gene: TRBV6-1
J gene: TRBJ1-1
CDR3 protein: CASSHQTGNTEAFF
CDR3 DNA: TGTGCCAGCAGTCACCAGACGGGGAACACTGAAGCTTTCTTT

CDR3 length: 12
clone size: many
D gene: -
V gene: TRBV27
J gene: TRBJ1-5
CDR3 protein: CASKDGNQPQHF
CDR3 DNA: TGTGCCAGCAAAGACGGGAATCAGCCCCAGCATTTT